The 5 T cell receptor beta chains below all came from one sample that was sequenced in a study of T cell responses to AZD1222 COVID-19 vaccine. TCRdb's copy holds only in-frame clones and misses some; the assay was immunoSEQ multiplex PCR. The sample lists about 140,000 clones, around nine tenths occurring once. This specimen was peripheral blood, taken on day 0 of AZD1222 vaccination. The source is an adult in good health.

This clone came up once. The rearrangement joins TRBV30 to TRBJ2-1, with 7 positions matching TRBD1. Germline assignment: CDR1 GTSNPN and CDR2 SVGIG (reference sequence). With 5 bases clipped from V and 6 bases from J, the junction kept 13 bases outside the gene matches. This CDR3 is 15 amino acids long. This CDR3 is CAWGEGANRFNEQFF. The DNA of the CDR3 is TGTGCCTGGGGAGAGGGGGCAAACCGGTTCAATGAGCAGTTCTTC.

CDR3 DNA: TGTGCCAGCTCACCCCCCAGACTAGCGGAGAACACAGATACGCAGTATTTT. Translating gives CASSPPRLAENTDTQYF. The chain has TRBV18 and TRBJ2-3; 9 bases align to TRBD2. Germline V lookup: CDR1 KGHSH, CDR2 LQKENI. The CDR3 is made up of 17 amino acids. J lost 2 bases, V lost 3 bases, and 9 bases had no gene match. Filled out from reference TRBV18 and TRBJ2-3, the complete variable domain reads NAGVMQNPRHLVRRRGQEARLRCSPMKGHSHVYWYRQLPEEGLKFMVYLQKENIIDESGMPKERFSAEFPKEGPSILRIQQVVRGDSAAYFCASSPPRLAENTDTQYFGPGTRLTVL.

This chain joins TRBV5-1 and TRBJ2-1; 10 bases map to TRBD2. Germline V gene lookup returns CDR1 SGHRS and CDR2 YFSETQ. The CDR3 is made up of 20 amino acids. V shed 2 bases, J shed 5 bases, and the junction held 19 bases outside the gene matches. CDR3 region: CASSFTLDTSGKVGHNEQFF. DNA of the CDR3: TGCGCCAGCAGCTTCACCCTCGATACTAGCGGGAAAGTGGGGCACAATGAGCAGTTCTTC.

The J gene is TRBJ2-3, the V gene TRBV27, with D perhaps TRBD1 (5 bases). V was trimmed by 2 bases and J by 3 bases, leaving 9 bases between them. Germline V gene lookup returns CDR1 MNHEY and CDR2 SMNVEV (reference sequence). There are 14 residues in the CDR3. The CDR3 loop is CASSLNRFTDTQYF. CDR3 sequence (DNA): TGTGCCAGCAGTTTAAACAGGTTTACAGATACGCAGTATTTT.

This clone has just one count. The V gene is TRBV24-1, the J gene TRBJ2-3; D perhaps matches TRBD1 (6 bases). The V and J ends lost 6 bases and 2 bases respectively, with 11 bases between them. The CDR3 has 14 amino acids. The germline CDR1 and CDR2 sequences are KGHDR and SFDVKD. The CDR3 here is CATSQGYTTDTQYF. The CDR3, as DNA: TGTGCCACCAGTCAGGGGTATACCACAGATACGCAGTATTTT.